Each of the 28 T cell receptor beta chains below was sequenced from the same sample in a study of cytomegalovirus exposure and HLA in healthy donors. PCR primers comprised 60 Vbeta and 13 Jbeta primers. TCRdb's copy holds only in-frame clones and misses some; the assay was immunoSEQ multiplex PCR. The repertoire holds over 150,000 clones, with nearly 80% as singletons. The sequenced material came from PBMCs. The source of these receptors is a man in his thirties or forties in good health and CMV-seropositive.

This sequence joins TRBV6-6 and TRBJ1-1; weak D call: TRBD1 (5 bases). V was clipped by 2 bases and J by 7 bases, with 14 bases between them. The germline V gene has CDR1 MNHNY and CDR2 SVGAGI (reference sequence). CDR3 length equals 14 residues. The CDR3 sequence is CASSYVALGGEAFF. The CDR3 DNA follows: TGTGCCAGCAGTTACGTAGCTCTGGGGGGTGAAGCTTTCTTT.

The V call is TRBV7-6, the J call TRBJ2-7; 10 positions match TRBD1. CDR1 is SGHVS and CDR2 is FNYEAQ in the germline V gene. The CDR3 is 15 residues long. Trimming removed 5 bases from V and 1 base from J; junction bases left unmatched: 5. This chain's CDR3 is CASSRGTGDSYEQYF. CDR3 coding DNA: TGTGCCAGCAGCCGTGGGACAGGGGATTCCTACGAGCAGTACTTC.

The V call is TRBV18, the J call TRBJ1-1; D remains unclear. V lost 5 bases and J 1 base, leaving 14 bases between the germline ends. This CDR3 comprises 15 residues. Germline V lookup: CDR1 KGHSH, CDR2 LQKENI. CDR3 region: CASSIFPGANTEAFF. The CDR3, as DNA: TGTGCCAGCTCAATATTTCCGGGAGCGAACACTGAAGCTTTCTTT.

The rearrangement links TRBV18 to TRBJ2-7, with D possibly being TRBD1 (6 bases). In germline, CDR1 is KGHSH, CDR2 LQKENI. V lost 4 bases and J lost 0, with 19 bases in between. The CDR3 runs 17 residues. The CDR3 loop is CASSRDRDGGRSYEQYF. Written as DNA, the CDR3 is TGTGCCAGCTCACGCGATCGCGATGGGGGCCGCTCCTACGAGCAGTACTTC.

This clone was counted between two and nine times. This CDR3 reads CASSVLRGYGYTF. The CDR3 DNA reads TGTGCCAGCAGTGTCCTTAGGGGGTACGGCTACACCTTC. This chain uses TRBV2 with TRBJ1-2; maybe TRBD1 (6 bases). Trimming cost V 4 bases and J 8 bases, with 14 bases left between them. The CDR3 extends over 13 amino acids. Germline V gene sequence: CDR1 SNHLY, CDR2 FYNNEI.

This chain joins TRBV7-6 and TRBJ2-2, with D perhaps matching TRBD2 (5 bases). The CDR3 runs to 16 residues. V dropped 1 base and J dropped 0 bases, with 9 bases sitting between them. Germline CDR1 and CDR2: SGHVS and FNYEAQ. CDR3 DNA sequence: TGTGCCAGCAGCTTAGACGGAGGCGCGAACACCGGGGAGCTGTTTTTT. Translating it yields CASSLDGGANTGELFF.

CDR3 loop: CASSLSGGQGRNQPQHF. The DNA for the CDR3 is TGTGCCAGCAGCTTATCCGGAGGACAGGGGCGAAATCAGCCCCAGCATTTT. The chain joins TRBV7-9 to TRBJ1-5; 9 bases agree with TRBD1. J lost 4 bases, V lost 2 bases, and 9 bases had no gene match. Germline values: CDR1 SEHNR, CDR2 FQNEAQ (reference sequence). CDR3 length equals 17 residues.

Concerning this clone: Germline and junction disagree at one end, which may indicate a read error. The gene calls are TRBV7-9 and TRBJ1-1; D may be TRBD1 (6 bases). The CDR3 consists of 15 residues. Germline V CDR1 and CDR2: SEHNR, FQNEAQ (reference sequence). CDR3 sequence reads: CSSSYIQGGGTEAFF. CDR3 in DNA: TGTTCCAGCAGTTATATACAGGGCGGGGGGACTGAAGCTTTCTTT.

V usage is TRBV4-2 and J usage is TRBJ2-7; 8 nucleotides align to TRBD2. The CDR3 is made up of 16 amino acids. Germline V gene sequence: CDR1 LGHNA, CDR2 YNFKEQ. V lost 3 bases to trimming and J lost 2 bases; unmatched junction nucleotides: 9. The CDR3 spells CASSQGLVNGPYEQYF. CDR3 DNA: TGTGCCAGCAGCCAGGGACTAGTCAATGGACCCTACGAGCAGTACTTC.

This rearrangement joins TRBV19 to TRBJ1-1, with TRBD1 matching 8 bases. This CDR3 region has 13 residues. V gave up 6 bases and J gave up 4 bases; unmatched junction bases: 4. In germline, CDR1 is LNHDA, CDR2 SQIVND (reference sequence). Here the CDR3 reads CASRQGVFTEAFF. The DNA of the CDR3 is TGTGCCAGTAGACAGGGGGTATTCACTGAAGCTTTCTTT.

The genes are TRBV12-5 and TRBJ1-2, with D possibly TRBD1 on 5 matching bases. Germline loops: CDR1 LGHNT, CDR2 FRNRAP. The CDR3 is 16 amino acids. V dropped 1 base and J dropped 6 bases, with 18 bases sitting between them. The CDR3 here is CASGLGNLNGGDGYTF. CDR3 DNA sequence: TGTGCTAGTGGTTTGGGAAACCTCAACGGAGGGGATGGCTACACCTTC.

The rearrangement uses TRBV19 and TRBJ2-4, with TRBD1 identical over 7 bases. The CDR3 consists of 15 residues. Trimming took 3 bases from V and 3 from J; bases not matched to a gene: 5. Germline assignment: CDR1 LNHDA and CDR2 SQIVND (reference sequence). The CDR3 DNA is TGTGCCAGTAGTATCGACAGGGAGATCAAAAACATTCAGTACTTC. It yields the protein CASSIDREIKNIQYF. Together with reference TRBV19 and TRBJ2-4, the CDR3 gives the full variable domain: DGGITQSPKYLFRKEGQNVTLSCEQNLNHDAMYWYRQDPGQGLRLIYYSQIVNDFQKGDIAEGYSVSREKKESFPLTVTSAQKNPTAFYLCASSIDREIKNIQYFGAGTRLSVL.

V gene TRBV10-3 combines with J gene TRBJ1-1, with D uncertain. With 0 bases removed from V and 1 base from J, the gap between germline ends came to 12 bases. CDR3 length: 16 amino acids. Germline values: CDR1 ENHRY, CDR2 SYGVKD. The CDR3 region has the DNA TGTGCCATCAGTGAGTCGCGGGGTCGTGGGAACACTGAAGCTTTCTTT. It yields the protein CAISESRGRGNTEAFF.

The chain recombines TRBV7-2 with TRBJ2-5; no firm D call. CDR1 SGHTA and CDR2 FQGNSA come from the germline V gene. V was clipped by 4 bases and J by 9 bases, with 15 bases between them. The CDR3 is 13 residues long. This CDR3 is CASSSTTGMAQYF. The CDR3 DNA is TGTGCCAGCAGCTCCACCACGGGTATGGCCCAGTACTTC.

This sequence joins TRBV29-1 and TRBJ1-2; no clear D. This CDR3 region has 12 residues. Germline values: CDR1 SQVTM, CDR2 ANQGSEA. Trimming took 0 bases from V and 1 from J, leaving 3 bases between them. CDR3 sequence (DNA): TGCAGCGTTGAAGATCTTAACTATGGCTACACCTTC. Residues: CSVEDLNYGYTF.

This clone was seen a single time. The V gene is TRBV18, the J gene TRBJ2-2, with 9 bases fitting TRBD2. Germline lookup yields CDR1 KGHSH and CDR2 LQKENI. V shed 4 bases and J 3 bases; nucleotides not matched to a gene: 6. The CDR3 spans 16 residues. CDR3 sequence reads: CASSQEAGGDTGELFF. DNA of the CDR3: TGTGCCAGCTCACAGGAAGCGGGAGGAGACACCGGGGAGCTGTTTTTT.

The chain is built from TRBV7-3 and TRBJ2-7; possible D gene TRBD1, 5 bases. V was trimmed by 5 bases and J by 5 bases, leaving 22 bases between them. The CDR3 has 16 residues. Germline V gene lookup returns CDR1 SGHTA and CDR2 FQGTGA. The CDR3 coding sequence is TGTGCCAGCAGCCCGACCCCAGGGCAGGGCGGCCACGAGCAGTACTTC. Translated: CASSPTPGQGGHEQYF.

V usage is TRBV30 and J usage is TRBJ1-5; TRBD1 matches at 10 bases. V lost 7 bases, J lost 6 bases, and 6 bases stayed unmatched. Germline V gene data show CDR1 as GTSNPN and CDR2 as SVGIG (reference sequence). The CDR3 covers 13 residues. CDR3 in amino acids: CASNRDRGQPQHF. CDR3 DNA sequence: TGTGCCTCAAACCGGGACAGGGGTCAGCCCCAGCATTTT.

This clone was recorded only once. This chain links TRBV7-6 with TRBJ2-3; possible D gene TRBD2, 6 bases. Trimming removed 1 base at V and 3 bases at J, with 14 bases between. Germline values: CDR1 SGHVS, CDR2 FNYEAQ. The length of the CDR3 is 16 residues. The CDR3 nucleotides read TGTGCCAGCAGCTTAGATCATGGCGGGGATACAGATACGCAGTATTTT. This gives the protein CASSLDHGGDTDTQYF.

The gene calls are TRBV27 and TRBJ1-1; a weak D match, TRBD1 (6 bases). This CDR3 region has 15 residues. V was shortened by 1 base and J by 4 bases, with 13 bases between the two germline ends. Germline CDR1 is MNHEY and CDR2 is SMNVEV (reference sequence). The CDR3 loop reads CASSLLRGGGTEAFF. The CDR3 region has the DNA TGTGCCAGCAGTTTATTAAGAGGGGGGGGCACTGAAGCTTTCTTT.

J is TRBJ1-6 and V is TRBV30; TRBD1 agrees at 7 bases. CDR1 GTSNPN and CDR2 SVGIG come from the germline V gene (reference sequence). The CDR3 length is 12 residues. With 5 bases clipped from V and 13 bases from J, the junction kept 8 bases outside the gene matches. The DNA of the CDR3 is TGTGCCTGGTCAGGGGGACAGCGGCCCCTCCACTTT. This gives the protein CAWSGGQRPLHF.

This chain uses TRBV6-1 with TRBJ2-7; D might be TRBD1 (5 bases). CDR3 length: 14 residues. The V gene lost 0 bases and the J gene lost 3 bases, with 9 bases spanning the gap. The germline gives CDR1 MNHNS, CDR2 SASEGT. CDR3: CASSEARGSYEQYF. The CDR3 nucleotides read TGTGCCAGCAGTGAAGCAAGGGGTAGCTACGAGCAGTACTTC.

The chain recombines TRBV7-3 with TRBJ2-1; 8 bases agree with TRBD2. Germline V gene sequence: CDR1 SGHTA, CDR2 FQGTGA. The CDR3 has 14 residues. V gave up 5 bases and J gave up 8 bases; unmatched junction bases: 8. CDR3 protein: CASSISGIEDEQFF. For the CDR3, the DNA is TGTGCCAGCAGCATTAGCGGGATCGAAGATGAGCAGTTCTTC.

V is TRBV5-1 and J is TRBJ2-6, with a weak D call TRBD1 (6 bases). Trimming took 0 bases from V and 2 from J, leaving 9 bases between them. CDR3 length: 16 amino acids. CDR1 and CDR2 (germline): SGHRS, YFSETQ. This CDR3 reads CASSLDRDAGANVLTF. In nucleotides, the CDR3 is TGCGCCAGCAGCTTGGACAGGGATGCTGGGGCCAACGTCCTGACTTTC.

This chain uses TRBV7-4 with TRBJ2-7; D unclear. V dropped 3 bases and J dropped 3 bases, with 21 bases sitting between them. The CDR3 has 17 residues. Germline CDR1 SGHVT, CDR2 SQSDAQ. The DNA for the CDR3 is TGTGCCAGCAGCTTTGGGCTCCCAACCCCCCTTTTCTACGAGCAGTACTTC. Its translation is CASSFGLPTPLFYEQYF. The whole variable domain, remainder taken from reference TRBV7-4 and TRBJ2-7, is GAGVSQSPRYKVAKRGRDVALRCDSISGHVTLYWYRQTLGQGSEVLTYSQSDAQRDKSGRPSGRFSAERPERSVSTLKIQRTEQGDSAVYLCASSFGLPTPLFYEQYFGPGTRLTVT.

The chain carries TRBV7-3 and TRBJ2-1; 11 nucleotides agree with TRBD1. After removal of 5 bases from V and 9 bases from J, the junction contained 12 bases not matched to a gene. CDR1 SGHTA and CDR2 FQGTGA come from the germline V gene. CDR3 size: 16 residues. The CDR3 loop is CASSPGGTGGTGEQFF. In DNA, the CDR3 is TGTGCCAGCAGCCCAGGTGGGACAGGGGGTACGGGTGAGCAGTTCTTC.

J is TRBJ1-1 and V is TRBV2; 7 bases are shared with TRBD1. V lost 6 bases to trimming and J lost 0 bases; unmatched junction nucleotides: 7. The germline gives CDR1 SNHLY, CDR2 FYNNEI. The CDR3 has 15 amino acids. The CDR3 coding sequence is TGTGCCAGCAGCCGACAGGGCATGGTGAACACTGAAGCTTTCTTT. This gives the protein CASSRQGMVNTEAFF. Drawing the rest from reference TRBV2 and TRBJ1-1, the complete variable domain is EPEVTQTPSHQVTQMGQEVILRCVPISNHLYFYWYRQILGQKVEFLVSFYNNEISEKSEIFDDQFSVERPDGSNFTLKIRSTKLEDSAMYFCASSRQGMVNTEAFFGQGTRLTVV.

CDR3 amino acids: CASRASGRFTGELFF. The CDR3 DNA follows: TGTGCCAGCAGGGCTAGCGGGAGGTTCACCGGGGAGCTGTTTTTT. V and J are TRBV6-6 and TRBJ2-2, with 11 positions matching TRBD2. Trimming took 6 bases from V and 4 from J; bases not matched to a gene: 4. Germline V gives CDR1 MNHNY, CDR2 SVGAGI (reference sequence). The CDR3 is made up of 15 amino acids.